Following are 15 T cell receptor beta chains from one sample sequenced in a study of blood T cell repertoires in COVID-19. Sequencing used immunoSEQ multiplex PCR; TCRdb keeps in-frame clones, though not all of them. The sample records 180,000 or so clones, 86% being singletons. Material for sequencing was peripheral blood. These receptors were taken from a woman in her twenties or thirties with active or convalescent COVID-19.

The CDR3 DNA sequence: TGCAGCGTTTGGAAGGGGTACGAGCAGTACTTC. This sequence encodes CSVWKGYEQYF. The chain is built from TRBV29-1 and TRBJ2-7, with a weak D call TRBD1 (5 bases). Germline CDR1 is SQVTM and CDR2 is ANQGSEA. Trimming took 5 bases from V and 4 from J, leaving 9 bases between them. The CDR3 contains 11 residues.

The chain couples TRBV18 to TRBJ1-1; TRBD1 matches at 8 bases. CDR3 length: 16 residues. J lost 0 bases, V lost 5 bases, and 8 bases had no gene match. Germline loops: CDR1 KGHSH, CDR2 LQKENI. As DNA, the CDR3 is TGTGCCAGCTCATCCATGACAGGGGCCATGAACACTGAAGCTTTCTTT. Amino acids: CASSSMTGAMNTEAFF.

V usage is TRBV2 and J usage is TRBJ1-1; 8 nucleotides align to TRBD1. J lost 2 bases, V lost 6 bases, and 11 bases had no gene match. This CDR3 is 16 amino acids long. Looked up from germline, CDR1 is SNHLY and CDR2 is FYNNEI. CDR3 in amino acids: CASRPIFGQGNTEAFF. DNA of the CDR3: TGTGCCAGCAGACCCATATTTGGACAGGGAAACACTGAAGCTTTCTTT. Combining the CDR3 with reference TRBV2 and TRBJ1-1 gives the whole variable domain EPEVTQTPSHQVTQMGQEVILRCVPISNHLYFYWYRQILGQKVEFLVSFYNNEISEKSEIFDDQFSVERPDGSNFTLKIRSTKLEDSAMYFCASRPIFGQGNTEAFFGQGTRLTVV.

The chain couples TRBV9 to TRBJ1-2; 7 bases match TRBD1. The CDR3 runs 14 residues. The trim removed 4 bases at V and 0 bases at J, leaving 3 bases unmatched. Germline CDR1 SGDLS, CDR2 YYNGEE. The CDR3, as DNA: TGTGCCAGCAGCTTCGGGACAGCTAACTATGGCTACACCTTC. Protein product: CASSFGTANYGYTF.

V usage is TRBV10-1 and J usage is TRBJ1-6; 7 nucleotides match TRBD1. The germline gives CDR1 WNHNN, CDR2 SYGVQD (reference sequence). V was clipped by 7 bases and J by 8 bases; unmatched bases: 17. This CDR3 has 17 amino acids. CDR3 bases: TGCGCCAGCAAGGGACAGACGAACTGGGAACTTTATTCACCCCTCCACTTT. Protein: CASKGQTNWELYSPLHF.

This chain connects TRBV27 to TRBJ1-2; maybe TRBD1 (6 bases). The V end was cut by 2 bases, the J end by 6 bases, with 13 bases between. Germline-derived CDR1 and CDR2 are MNHEY and SMNVEV (reference sequence). The CDR3 runs to 14 residues. CDR3 protein: CASSLRSGADGYTF. In DNA, the CDR3 is TGTGCCAGCAGTTTAAGGTCAGGGGCAGATGGCTACACCTTC.

The rearrangement uses TRBV7-2 and TRBJ2-7, with a tentative D call TRBD2 (6 bases). This CDR3 contains 16 residues. Trimming pared 3 bases from V and 5 bases from J, leaving 20 bases between. Per the germline V gene, CDR1 is SGHTA and CDR2 is FQGNSA. CDR3 in DNA: TGTGCCAGCAGCTTTTACAACTATGGCGGGATAGACGAGCAGTACTTC. Translating gives CASSFYNYGGIDEQYF.

The genes are TRBV5-1 and TRBJ2-7; D is ambiguous. This CDR3 has 12 residues. Germline V lookup: CDR1 SGHRS, CDR2 YFSETQ. Trimming removed 2 bases from V and 4 bases from J, with 7 bases in between. The CDR3 nucleotides are TGCGCCAGCAGCTTAAACAGTTACGAGCAGTACTTC. Amino acid sequence: CASSLNSYEQYF.

V is TRBV6-5 and J is TRBJ2-7, with 7 bases identical to TRBD1. The V gene end was trimmed by 10 bases and the J gene end by 0 bases; junction bases not matched to a gene: 9. In germline, CDR1 is MNHEY, CDR2 SVGAGI. The CDR3 has 14 residues. The CDR3 here is CAIQQGTNSYEQYF. CDR3 DNA sequence: TGTGCCATCCAACAGGGGACGAACTCCTACGAGCAGTACTTC.

This clone has a handful of counts. The V gene is TRBV6-5, the J gene TRBJ2-3, with D possibly TRBD2 on 6 matching bases. CDR3 length: 15 amino acids. V was cut by 10 bases and J by 4 bases, with 21 bases left in between. Germline V CDR1 and CDR2: MNHEY, SVGAGI. This chain's CDR3 is CAINHVGGDADTQYF. The CDR3 DNA follows: TGTGCCATCAACCACGTCGGAGGGGACGCAGATACGCAGTATTTT.

The rearrangement links TRBV18 to TRBJ1-1, with 10 bases aligning to TRBD1. The germline V gene encodes CDR1 KGHSH and CDR2 LQKENI. Trimming took 6 bases from V and 5 from J; bases not matched to a gene: 9. CDR3 length: 15 amino acids. In DNA form, the CDR3 reads TGTGCCAGCTCGCCCGGGACAGGGGTGAGGACTGAAGCTTTCTTT. Its protein product is CASSPGTGVRTEAFF.

This clone was counted between two and nine times. This sample includes further DNA sequences coding for the same CDR3. The V call is TRBV3-1 (or the pseudogene TRBV3-2), the J call TRBJ1-2, with D perhaps TRBD1 (5 bases). This CDR3 region has 16 residues. Germline V lookup: CDR1 LGHDT, CDR2 YNNKEL (reference sequence). V lost 2 bases to trimming and J lost 8 bases, with 21 bases between them. In DNA form, the CDR3 reads TGTGCCAGCAGCCAAAGTAGGAGGGGCGGTCCCGGGGGCTACACCTTC. Amino acids: CASSQSRRGGPGGYTF.

The CDR3 sequence: CASSPPSGGTSRDTQYF. The CDR3 nucleotides are TGTGCCAGCTCACCACCGAGCGGGGGAACCTCCCGAGATACGCAGTATTTT. The chain couples TRBV18 to TRBJ2-3, with TRBD2 matching 8 bases. V dropped 0 bases and J dropped 5; count of bases not matched to a gene: 10. The CDR3 totals 17 residues. Germline assignment: CDR1 KGHSH and CDR2 LQKENI.

This chain links TRBV5-8 with TRBJ1-1, with D perhaps matching TRBD1 (5 bases). Trimming left V 0 bases short and J 10 bases short, with 16 bases between. Germline CDR1 is SGHTS and CDR2 is YDEGEE. The CDR3 has 14 amino acids. The CDR3 region is CASSLVDSPSRAFF. CDR3 nucleotide sequence: TGTGCCAGCAGCTTGGTAGACAGCCCATCAAGAGCTTTCTTT.

This clone was seen a single time. The chain links TRBV6-5 to TRBJ1-1, with D maybe TRBD1 (5 bases). Trimming stripped 2 bases from V and 6 bases from J, with 7 bases between. Germline V gene data show CDR1 as MNHEY and CDR2 as SVGAGI. This CDR3 has 12 residues. Written as DNA, the CDR3 is TGTGCCAGCAGTTACAGGGACTCTGAAGCTTTCTTT. Encoded protein: CASSYRDSEAFF.